This section outlines one T cell receptor (beta chain) sequence together with its context. Other DNA sequences within the sample encode an identical CDR3. Authors' data handling: Amplified reference gene primers provided the basis for estimating nucleated cell counts. Some clones are missing from TCRdb's copy, which holds only in-frame ones; the method was immunoSEQ multiplex PCR. That table furnishes V, J and clone size, whereas the DNA furnished D and trimming. The data contain some 290,000 clones, 90% of them singletons. Enrollment of patients from Seattle took place during active infection, with longitudinal follow-up. Germline CDR1 reads SGDLS; CDR2 reads YYNGEE. V lost 2 bases, J lost 2 bases, and 4 bases stayed unmatched. The CDR3 contains 16 residues. These data are taken from a study of blood T cell repertoires in COVID-19. Study-wide context: T cells, B-cell-depleted T cells, or PBMCs supplied cDNA or gDNA.

The chain joins TRBV9 to TRBJ2-3, with 11 bases that match TRBD2. Sequencing input: peripheral blood. The clonotype originates from a middle-aged woman with COVID-19, enrolled during active disease. This CDR3 reads CASSVGLAGLTDTQYF. As DNA, the CDR3 is TGTGCCAGCAGCGTCGGACTAGCGGGCCTCACAGATACGCAGTATTTT. Full variable domain (remainder filled in from reference TRBV9 and TRBJ2-3): DSGVTQTPKHLITATGQRVTLRCSPRSGDLSVYWYQQSLDQGLQFLIQYYNGEERAKGNILERFSAQQFPDLHSELNLSSLELGDSALYFCASSVGLAGLTDTQYFGPGTRLTVL.